These 3 T cell receptor beta chains share one sample of origin, sequenced in a study of CD8 T cells in ankylosing spondylitis. Overall study results and limits: It appeared that ankylosing spondylitis blood was characterized by a TCR beta motif of several highly homologous variants.

No antigen has been identified for these receptors. TCRdb called the 5' RACE reads again in MiXCR, with one record for every CDR3 protein. The top ten hold approximately 0.97% of the sample, which has around 480,000 distinct CDR3 sequences, 15% to 20% seen once. The sample consisted of blood, either unsorted or a sorted T cell fraction (not recorded which). Receptor source: a male donor with ankylosing spondylitis.

The rearrangement links TRBV20-1 to TRBJ2-3; 7 bases line up with TRBD1. Germline CDR1 DFQATT, CDR2 SNEGSKA (reference sequence). The trim removed 5 bases at V and 1 base at J, leaving 12 bases unmatched. CDR3 length: 16 amino acids. DNA of the CDR3: TGCAGTGCTCTTACCGACAGGGCTCGGCGCACAGATACGCAGTATTTT. Translated: CSALTDRARRTDTQYF.

This chain links TRBV12-3 or TRBV12-4 with TRBJ1-1, with 10 bases that match TRBD1. The CDR3 spans 16 residues. Trimming removed 5 bases from V and 3 bases from J; junction bases left unmatched: 9. CDR3 in amino acids: CASSPGQGVPYTEAFF. The CDR3 bases are TGTGCCAGCAGTCCCGGACAGGGGGTTCCGTACACTGAAGCTTTCTTT.

The sample holds one count of this clonotype. The chain couples TRBV19 to TRBJ2-5; D is unclear. Deletions cut 8 bases from V and 4 bases from J, with 17 bases between. The CDR3 spans 14 residues. Germline CDR1 is LNHDA and CDR2 is SQIVND (reference sequence). In nucleotides, the CDR3 is TGTGCCAGTGCTCGCTGGGGATGGGCAGAGACCCAGTACTTC. This encodes CASARWGWAETQYF.